This TCR beta chain was obtained from a study of T cell repertoires in cytomegalovirus infection. Germline V lookup: CDR1 DFQATT, CDR2 SNEGSKA (reference sequence). V lost 0 bases and J lost 4, with 22 bases in between. The CDR3 sequence is 18 residues long. This clonotype has only a few counts. Its target is unknown. TCRdb re-derived calls from the reads in MiXCR, one entry per CDR3 protein. The sample lists about 280,000 distinct CDR3 sequences, roughly a fifth occurring once. This receptor was obtained from a human donor in good health (CMV status not recorded). Some clones in this sample may be carry-over from other donors' samples. Material: cultured PBMCs, obtained from culture after CMV antigen stimulation. The gene calls are TRBV20-1 and TRBJ2-1; no definite D call. CDR3 bases: TGCAGTGCTAGAGATTCCGGCCGGAGAAGGACCCTATACAATGAGCAGTTCTTC. Its translation: CSARDSGRRRTLYNEQFF.